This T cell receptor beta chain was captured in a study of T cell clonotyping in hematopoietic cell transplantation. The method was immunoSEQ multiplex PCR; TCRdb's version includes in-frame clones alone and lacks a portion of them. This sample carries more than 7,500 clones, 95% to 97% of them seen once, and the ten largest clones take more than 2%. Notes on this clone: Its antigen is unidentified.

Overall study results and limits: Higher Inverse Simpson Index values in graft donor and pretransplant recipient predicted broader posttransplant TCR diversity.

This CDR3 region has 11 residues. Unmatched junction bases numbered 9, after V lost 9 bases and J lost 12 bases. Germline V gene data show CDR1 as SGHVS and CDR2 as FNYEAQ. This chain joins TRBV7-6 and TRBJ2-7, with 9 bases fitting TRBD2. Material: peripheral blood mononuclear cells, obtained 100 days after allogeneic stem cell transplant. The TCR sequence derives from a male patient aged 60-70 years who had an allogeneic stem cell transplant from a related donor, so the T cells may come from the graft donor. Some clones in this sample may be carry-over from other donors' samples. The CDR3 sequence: CASAAGGVWYF. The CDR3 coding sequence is TGTGCCAGTGCCGCGGGGGGGGTCTGGTACTTC.